Listed below are T cell receptor beta chains from one sample, sequenced in a study of Ad26.COV2.S vaccination and SARS-CoV-2 variants. The table came from immunoSEQ multiplex PCR; TCRdb's copy has only in-frame clones and leaves some out. The sample shows 300,000 to 400,000 clones, 92% of them seen only once. Source: peripheral blood, taken after recovery from COVID-19. These receptors were collected from a human donor who had recovered from COVID-19. CDR3s include the opening cysteine and the closing phenylalanine or tryptophan. D genes are given only for firm matches. A row's size may be missing; if present it is once, few, many or a size class.

j_call d_call clone_size v_call cdr3_length cdr3_nt cdr3_aa
TRBJ2-4 TRBD1 . TRBV6-1 14 TGTGCCAGCAGTGAGGGACAGGGAAAAAACATTCAGTACTTC CASSEGQGKNIQYF
TRBJ2-7 . . TRBV5-4 14 TGTGCCAGCAGCTTGGACAGGGCGGCCTACGAGCAGTACTTC CASSLDRAAYEQYF
TRBJ2-7 . . TRBV10-2 14 TGCGCCAGCAGTGACTACCTGCGATCCTACGAGCAGTACTTC CASSDYLRSYEQYF
TRBJ1-1 . . TRBV7-3 13 TGTGCCAGCAGCTTAACCCAGAACACTGAAGCTTTCTTT CASSLTQNTEAFF
TRBJ1-2 . . TRBV5-1 14 TGCGCCAGCAGCTTGGATGCCGGGGGGAATGGCTACACCTTC CASSLDAGGNGYTF
TRBJ2-5 TRBD2 . TRBV5-1 18 TGCGCCAGCAGCAAACCCAAGGCGGGGGGGTCAGAATGGGAGACCCAGTACTTC CASSKPKAGGSEWETQYF
TRBJ1-1 . once TRBV12-3/TRBV12-4 13 TGTGCCAGCAGTTTGTTGGGTTGGACTGAAGCTTTCTTT CASSLLGWTEAFF
TRBJ1-5 . . TRBV5-6 15 TGTGCCAGCAGCTTAACATACGGCGCCGGGCAGCCCCAGCATTTT CASSLTYGAGQPQHF
TRBJ2-1 . once TRBV14 15 TGTGCCAGCAGCCAGGTCAAAGGTTCCTACAATGAGCAGTTCTTC CASSQVKGSYNEQFF
TRBJ2-3 TRBD2 . TRBV5-4 15 TGTGCCAGCAGCTTGGCGGGACTAGTGACAGATACGCAGTATTTT CASSLAGLVTDTQYF
TRBJ2-3 TRBD1 . TRBV2 12 TGTGCCAGCAGAGAACAGGGGGATACGCAGTATTTT CASREQGDTQYF
TRBJ1-1 . . TRBV18 15 TGTGCCAGCTCCCACCCACAGAATTGGAACACTGAAGCTTTCTTT CASSHPQNWNTEAFF
TRBJ2-3 . . TRBV24-1 14 TGTGCCACCAGTGATCCAGGATCCACAGATACGCAGTATTTT CATSDPGSTDTQYF
TRBJ2-1 TRBD2 . TRBV6-5 15 TGTGCCAGCAGTCGTTCCGGGACTAGCGCACATGAGCAGTTCTTC CASSRSGTSAHEQFF
TRBJ1-2 TRBD1 . TRBV7-9 14 TGTGCCAGCAGCTTGGGACAGGGAAACTATGGCTACACCTTC CASSLGQGNYGYTF
TRBJ1-2 . . TRBV6-1 14 TGTGCCAGCAGTGAAATACAGGGAATTGGGGGCTACACCTTC CASSEIQGIGGYTF
TRBJ2-2 . . TRBV3-1/TRBV3-2 18 TGTGCCAGCAGCCCATTCAAGGGGCGGGGTAGGAACACCGGGGAGCTGTTTTTT CASSPFKGRGRNTGELFF
TRBJ2-3 TRBD1 . TRBV7-3 15 TGTGCCAGCAGCCTGGGACAGGCTAGCACAGATACGCAGTATTTT CASSLGQASTDTQYF
TRBJ2-5 . . TRBV7-2 16 TGTGCCAGCAGCTTAAGGCCCCGGGGGGCAGAAGAGACCCAGTACTTC CASSLRPRGAEETQYF